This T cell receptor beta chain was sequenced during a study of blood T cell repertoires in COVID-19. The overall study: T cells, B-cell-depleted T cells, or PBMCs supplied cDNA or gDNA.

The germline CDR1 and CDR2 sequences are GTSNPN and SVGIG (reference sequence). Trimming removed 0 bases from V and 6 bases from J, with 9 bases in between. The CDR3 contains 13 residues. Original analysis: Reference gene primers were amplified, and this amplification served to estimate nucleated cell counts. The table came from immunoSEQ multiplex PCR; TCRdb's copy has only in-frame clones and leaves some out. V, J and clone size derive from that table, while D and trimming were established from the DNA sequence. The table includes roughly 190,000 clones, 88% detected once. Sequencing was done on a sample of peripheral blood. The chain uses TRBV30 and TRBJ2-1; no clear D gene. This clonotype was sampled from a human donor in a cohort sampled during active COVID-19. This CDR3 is CAWSVLGPNEQFF. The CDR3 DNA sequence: TGTGCCTGGAGTGTGCTAGGTCCCAATGAGCAGTTCTTC.